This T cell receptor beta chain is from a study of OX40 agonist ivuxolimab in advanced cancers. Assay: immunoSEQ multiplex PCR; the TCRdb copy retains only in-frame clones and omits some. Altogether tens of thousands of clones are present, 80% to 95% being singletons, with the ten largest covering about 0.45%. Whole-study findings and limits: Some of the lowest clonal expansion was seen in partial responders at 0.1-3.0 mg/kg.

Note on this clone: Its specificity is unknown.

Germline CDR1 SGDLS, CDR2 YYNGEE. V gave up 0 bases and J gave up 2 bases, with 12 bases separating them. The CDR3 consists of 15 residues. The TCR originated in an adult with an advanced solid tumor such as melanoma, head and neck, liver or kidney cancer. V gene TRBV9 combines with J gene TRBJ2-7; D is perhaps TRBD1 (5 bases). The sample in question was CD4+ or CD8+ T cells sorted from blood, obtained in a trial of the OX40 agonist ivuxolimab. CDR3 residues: CASSVGSGPPYEQYF. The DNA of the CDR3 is TGTGCCAGCAGCGTAGGGTCAGGGCCACCCTACGAGCAGTACTTC.